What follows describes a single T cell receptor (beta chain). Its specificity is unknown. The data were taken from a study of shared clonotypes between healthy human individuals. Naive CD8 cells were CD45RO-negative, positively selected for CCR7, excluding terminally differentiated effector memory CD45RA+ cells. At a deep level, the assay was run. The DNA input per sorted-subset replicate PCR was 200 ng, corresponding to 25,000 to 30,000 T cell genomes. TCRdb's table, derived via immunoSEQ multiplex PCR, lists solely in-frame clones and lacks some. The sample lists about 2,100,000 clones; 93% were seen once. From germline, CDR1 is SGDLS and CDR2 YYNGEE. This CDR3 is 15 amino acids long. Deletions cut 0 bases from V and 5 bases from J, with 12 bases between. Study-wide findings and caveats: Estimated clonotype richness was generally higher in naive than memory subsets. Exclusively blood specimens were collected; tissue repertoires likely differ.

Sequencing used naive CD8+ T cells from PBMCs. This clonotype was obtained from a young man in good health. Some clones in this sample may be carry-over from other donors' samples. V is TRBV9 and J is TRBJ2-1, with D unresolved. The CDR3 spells CASSVEVRIHNEQFF. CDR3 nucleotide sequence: TGTGCCAGCAGCGTAGAAGTCCGGATACACAATGAGCAGTTCTTC.